One sample yielded the 24 T cell receptor beta chains listed below, sequenced in a study of radiation and T cells in renal cell carcinoma. Profiling relied on immunoSEQ multiplex PCR, and the TCRdb table lists in-frame clones only, not all of them. In the table there are tens of thousands of clones, roughly nine tenths of which are singletons. Time point defined: blood 4 weeks post-SBRT, at nephrectomy. Treatment reported: 15 Gy SBRT to primary tumor, nephrectomy 4 weeks later. Sequenced material: blood, taken from a patient whose treatment included radiotherapy and nephrectomy. The receptors were sampled from an older woman with renal cell carcinoma.

V and J are TRBV7-2 and TRBJ2-6, with D possibly matching TRBD1 (6 bases). There are 18 residues in the CDR3. Per the germline V gene, CDR1 is SGHTA and CDR2 is FQGNSA. Between the trimmed V and J ends, which lost 4 bases and 1 base, there was a span of 17 bases. The CDR3 DNA follows: TGTGCCAGCAGCTACCGGGACACGACCCTATCTGGGGCCAACGTCCTGACTTTC. Translating gives CASSYRDTTLSGANVLTF.

This sequence joins TRBV6-1 and TRBJ1-2, with D tentatively TRBD1 (5 bases). This CDR3 is built from 13 residues. In germline, CDR1 is MNHNS, CDR2 SASEGT. V was cut by 10 bases and J by 2 bases, with 14 bases left in between. CDR3 DNA: TGTGCCATTAGATCCGAGGGGAACTATGGCTACACCTTC. This encodes CAIRSEGNYGYTF.

V and J are TRBV5-1 and TRBJ2-5; 8 nucleotides line up with TRBD2. The germline gives CDR1 SGHRS, CDR2 YFSETQ. The CDR3 spans 14 residues. Trimming took 0 bases from V and 5 from J; bases not matched to a gene: 3. CDR3 nucleotide sequence: TGCGCCAGCAGCTTGGGGACTAGCTCGGAGACCCAGTACTTC. Its protein product is CASSLGTSSETQYF.

Only a few counts were recorded for this clone. The rearrangement links TRBV7-2 to TRBJ1-6; tentatively, D is TRBD1 (5 bases). The V and J ends lost 4 bases and 7 bases respectively, with 14 bases between them. The CDR3 totals 15 residues. Germline assignment: CDR1 SGHTA and CDR2 FQGNSA. Here the CDR3 DNA reads TGTGCCAGCAGCTCTAAGACGGGACCGAATTCACCCCTCCACTTT. Translated: CASSSKTGPNSPLHF. Full variable domain (outside the CDR3, taken from reference TRBV7-2 and TRBJ1-6): GAGVSQSPSNKVTEKGKDVELRCDPISGHTALYWYRQSLGQGLEFLIYFQGNSAPDKSGLPSDRFSAERTGGSVSTLTIQRTQQEDSAVYLCASSSKTGPNSPLHFGNGTRLTVT.

This clone appeared a single time. This rearrangement joins TRBV5-8 to TRBJ1-4; 7 nucleotides agree with TRBD1. This CDR3 has 15 residues. V was pared by 0 bases and J by 6 bases, with 5 bases of the junction left unmatched. Germline V gene sequence: CDR1 SGHTS, CDR2 YDEGEE. CDR3 nucleotides: TGTGCCAGCAGCTTGGAGGGCAGGGGGGATGAAAAACTGTTTTTT. Its translation: CASSLEGRGDEKLFF.

This chain joins TRBV7-8 and TRBJ2-2, with D perhaps TRBD2 (5 bases). The CDR3 contains 14 residues. Deletions cut 5 bases from V and 4 bases from J, with 11 bases between. Germline V lookup: CDR1 SGHVS, CDR2 FQNEAQ. CDR3 protein: CASSPSGSTGELFF. The CDR3 DNA is TGTGCCAGCAGCCCGAGTGGGAGCACCGGGGAGCTGTTTTTT.

This clone appeared a few times. The chain carries TRBV5-6 and TRBJ1-3; possible D gene TRBD1, 6 bases. V lost 1 base, J lost 4 bases, and 9 bases lay in between. Germline loops: CDR1 SGHDT, CDR2 YYEEEE. The CDR3 contains 14 residues. The CDR3 DNA sequence: TGTGCCAGCAGCTTGACTGACAGGGGAAACACCATATATTTT. It specifies CASSLTDRGNTIYF.

The J gene is TRBJ2-5, the V gene TRBV7-8; D unclear. The CDR3 covers 13 residues. Germline V CDR1 and CDR2: SGHVS, FQNEAQ. Trimming removed 6 bases at V and 1 base at J, with 9 bases between. DNA for the CDR3: TGTGCCAGCAGTCGCGGAGCCCAAGAGACCCAGTACTTC. It codes for CASSRGAQETQYF.

The chain recombines TRBV7-2 with TRBJ1-2; 10 bases match TRBD1. Germline V lookup: CDR1 SGHTA, CDR2 FQGNSA. The CDR3 extends over 15 amino acids. Losses at the gene ends were 4 bases for V and 5 bases for J; bases not matched to a gene: 7. CDR3: CASSSYRTGGYGYTF. DNA of the CDR3: TGTGCCAGCAGCTCATATCGGACAGGGGGTTATGGCTACACCTTC.

This rearrangement joins TRBV9 to TRBJ2-7, with 8 bases fitting TRBD1. With 0 bases clipped from V and 4 bases from J, the junction kept 6 bases outside the gene matches. The CDR3 runs to 15 residues. Germline V gene sequence: CDR1 SGDLS, CDR2 YYNGEE. The CDR3 coding sequence is TGTGCCAGCAGCGTAGGGACAGGGTATCGGTACGAGCAGTACTTC. Translated, it gives CASSVGTGYRYEQYF.

To note about this clone: One end of the junction does not line up with germline, which may come from a read error. This chain joins TRBV7-7 and TRBJ1-3; a weak D match, TRBD1 (6 bases). CDR3 length: 18 residues. Germline lookup yields CDR1 SSHAT and CDR2 FNYEAQ (reference sequence). In DNA, the CDR3 is TGTGCTAGCAGCTCCGACCCCCGGGACACCAACTCTGGAAACACCATATATTTT. Its translation is CASSSDPRDTNSGNTIYF.

The chain recombines TRBV29-1 with TRBJ1-6; D unclear. V lost 6 bases to trimming and J lost 7 bases, with 13 bases between them. Germline V gene data show CDR1 as SQVTM and CDR2 as ANQGSEA. The CDR3 runs to 13 residues. CDR3 DNA: TGCAGCGTACGAGAGGTAGTGAATTCACCCCTCCACTTT. This encodes CSVREVVNSPLHF.

J is TRBJ1-2 and V is TRBV5-5; possibly TRBD1 for D (5 bases). Germline lookup yields CDR1 SGHKS and CDR2 YYEKEE (reference sequence). Trimming cost V 4 bases and J 2 bases, with 24 bases left between them. There are 18 residues in the CDR3. CDR3 region: CASSPEAPGPGYNYGYTF. CDR3 nucleotide sequence: TGTGCCAGCAGCCCCGAGGCCCCCGGACCAGGGTACAACTATGGCTACACCTTC.

This clone was seen once. In DNA form, the CDR3 reads TGTGCCAGCAGCTTGGCCCCAGCGGGGGGGCCTAGAGAGACCCAGTACTTC. Its protein is CASSLAPAGGPRETQYF. This chain links TRBV5-4 with TRBJ2-5; TRBD2 agrees at 10 bases. The junction had 9 bases not matched to a gene; V was cut back by 0 bases and J by 4 bases. Germline CDR1 is SGHNT and CDR2 is YYREEE (reference sequence). The CDR3 extends over 17 amino acids.

Written as DNA, the CDR3 is TGTGCCAGCAGCTTTAATGGGGAGACCCAGTACTTC. It is translated as CASSFNGETQYF. The chain carries TRBV28 and TRBJ2-5, with D hard to call. Trimming pared 6 bases from V and 5 bases from J, leaving 10 bases between. In germline, CDR1 is MDHEN, CDR2 SYDVKM. The CDR3 spans 12 residues.

The chain combines TRBV19 with TRBJ2-5; D is unclear. Germline CDR1 LNHDA, CDR2 SQIVND (reference sequence). The CDR3 covers 11 residues. V lost 6 bases and J 4 bases, leaving 6 bases between the germline ends. The DNA of the CDR3 is TGTGCCAGTAGCCAATTAGAGACCCAGTACTTC. Encoded protein: CASSQLETQYF.

This clone was recorded a few times. V usage is TRBV5-1 and J usage is TRBJ1-1; D possibly corresponds to TRBD1 (5 bases). CDR3 length equals 13 residues. Looked up from germline, CDR1 is SGHRS and CDR2 is YFSETQ. V was cut by 4 bases and J by 1 base, with 8 bases left in between. CDR3 coding DNA: TGCGCCAGCAGCCAGGGAGGGAACACTGAAGCTTTCTTT. It encodes CASSQGGNTEAFF.

The sample holds one count of this clone. The chain carries TRBV28 and TRBJ2-5; possibly TRBD1 for D (5 bases). Trimming shortened V by 2 bases and J by 1 base, and 5 bases separated the two germline ends. Germline loops: CDR1 MDHEN, CDR2 SYDVKM. The CDR3 is made up of 13 amino acids. CDR3: CASSLGAQETQYF. The CDR3 coding sequence is TGTGCCAGCAGTTTAGGGGCCCAAGAGACCCAGTACTTC. The full variable domain, rest sourced from reference TRBV28 and TRBJ2-5, is DVKVTQSSRYLVKRTGEKVFLECVQDMDHENMFWYRQDPGLGLRLIYFSYDVKMKEKGDIPEGYSVSREKKERFSLILESASTNQTSMYLCASSLGAQETQYFGPGTRLLVL.

V is TRBV7-8 and J is TRBJ2-1; weak D call: TRBD2 (5 bases). Trimming took off 5 bases at V and 4 bases at J, with 9 bases between the two ends. This CDR3 region has 13 residues. Looked up from germline, CDR1 is SGHVS and CDR2 is FQNEAQ. Here the CDR3 reads CASSPWRYNEQFF. As DNA, the CDR3 is TGTGCCAGCAGCCCCTGGAGGTACAATGAGCAGTTCTTC.

The chain links TRBV14 to TRBJ2-1; TRBD2 matches 11 bases. The length of the CDR3 is 15 residues. V lost 6 bases to trimming and J lost 10 bases; unmatched junction nucleotides: 11. From germline, CDR1 is SGHDN and CDR2 FVKESK. CDR3 DNA: TGTGCCAGCAGGCTAGCGGGGGGTGCCCCCGAAGAGCAGTTCTTC. This gives the protein CASRLAGGAPEEQFF.

J is TRBJ1-1 and V is TRBV5-1, with D possibly matching TRBD1 (5 bases). The germline V gene encodes CDR1 SGHRS and CDR2 YFSETQ. V gave up 4 bases and J gave up 0 bases, with 13 bases separating them. This CDR3 contains 15 residues. CDR3 DNA sequence: TGCGCCAGCAGCCGCGATCTGGGGGTGAACACTGAAGCTTTCTTT. This encodes CASSRDLGVNTEAFF.

The rearrangement joins TRBV30 to TRBJ2-1; D possibly corresponds to TRBD1 (6 bases). The V end lost 2 bases, the J end lost 7 bases, and 18 bases lay between the germline ends. The V gene's germline CDR1 is GTSNPN and CDR2 SVGIG (reference sequence). This CDR3 contains 15 residues. The CDR3 sequence is CAWSRRQGRRNEQFF. DNA for the CDR3: TGTGCCTGGAGTCGGAGGCAGGGGCGGAGAAATGAGCAGTTCTTC. The full variable domain, in which reference TRBV30 and TRBJ2-1 provide the parts outside the CDR3, is SQTIHQWPATLVQPVGSPLSLECTVEGTSNPNLYWYRQAAGRGLQLLFYSVGIGQISSEVPQNLSASRPQDRQFILSSKKLLLSDSGFYLCAWSRRQGRRNEQFFGPGTRLTVL.

The chain has TRBV20-1 and TRBJ1-4; D unclear. Trimming removed 2 bases from V and 8 bases from J, with 6 bases in between. Germline V gene lookup returns CDR1 DFQATT and CDR2 SNEGSKA (reference sequence). The CDR3 is 11 residues long. The chain's CDR3 is CSARRGEKLFF. The CDR3 region has the DNA TGCAGTGCTAGAAGAGGAGAAAAACTGTTTTTT.

This rearrangement joins TRBV13 to TRBJ1-4; 8 nucleotides line up with TRBD1. The CDR3 covers 15 residues. V shed 4 bases and J 8 bases; nucleotides not matched to a gene: 9. The germline V gene has CDR1 PRHDT and CDR2 FYEKMQ (reference sequence). DNA of the CDR3: TGTGCCAGCAGCTCCGCCGGACAGGGACGGGAAAAACTGTTTTTT. Residues: CASSSAGQGREKLFF.